The rows below give T cell receptor beta chains drawn from one sample of a study of T cells in Graves' hyperthyroidism and ophthalmopathy. TCRdb passed the multiplex PCR reads through MiXCR, listing each CDR3 protein once. The sample holds 490,000 or so distinct CDR3 sequences, less than 25% seen once. The sample consisted of blood. These TCRs come from a woman aged 70-85 years with Graves' ophthalmopathy. The CDR3 runs from the conserved cysteine through the conserved F or W. D genes are given only for firm matches. The listing skips clone size in some rows; elsewhere it reads once, few, many or a size class.

v_call	clone_size	d_call	j_call	cdr3_aa	cdr3_nt
TRBV2	many	-	TRBJ1-5	CASSEGQTGAQPQHF	TGTGCCAGCAGTGAGGGCCAAACCGGGGCTCAGCCCCAGCATTTT
TRBV15	-	TRBD1	TRBJ1-4	CATSRGDSRNEKLFF	TGTGCCACCAGCAGAGGGGACAGCCGTAATGAAAAACTGTTTTTT
TRBV28	-	-	TRBJ1-2	CASTLEDRNLYGYTF	TGTGCCAGCACCTTAGAAGACAGGAACCTCTATGGCTACACCTTC
TRBV6-4	-	TRBD1	TRBJ1-3	CASSNTGTGLNGNTIYF	TGTGCCAGCAGTAACACCGGGACAGGGCTCAATGGAAACACCATATATTTT
TRBV14	-	-	TRBJ2-3	CASSPGAALTDTQYF	TGTGCCAGCAGCCCGGGAGCAGCCCTCACAGATACGCAGTATTTT
TRBV6-1	-	-	TRBJ1-2	CASSPNDRDQMYGYTF	TGTGCCAGCAGTCCCAATGACCGGGACCAAATGTATGGCTACACCTTC
TRBV5-1	few	-	TRBJ2-1	CASSLADVRGNEQFF	TGCGCCAGCAGCTTGGCCGATGTTCGGGGGAATGAGCAGTTCTTC
TRBV15	-	TRBD2	TRBJ2-7	CATGSGRIAEQYF	TGTGCCACAGGGAGCGGGAGAATAGCCGAGCAGTACTTC
TRBV6-1	-	-	TRBJ1-4	CASSELVTNEKLFF	TGTGCCAGCAGTGAACTTGTAACTAATGAAAAACTGTTTTTT
TRBV3-1	-	TRBD2	TRBJ2-3	CASSHNSGRGDTQYF	TGTGCCAGCAGCCATAATAGCGGGAGGGGAGATACGCAGTATTTT
TRBV12-3/TRBV12-4	few	TRBD1	TRBJ2-2	CASRGTGGIGELFF	TGTGCCAGCAGAGGGACAGGGGGAATCGGGGAGCTGTTTTTT
TRBV3-1	many	-	TRBJ2-3	CASSQEEFGNTQYF	TGTGCCAGCAGCCAAGAGGAGTTCGGGAATACGCAGTATTTT
TRBV20-1	few	-	TRBJ1-1	CSACRVRGGEAFF	TGCAGTGCTTGCAGAGTCAGGGGAGGGGAAGCTTTCTTT
TRBV20-1	-	-	TRBJ1-1	CSARNTVNTEAFF	TGCAGTGCTAGAAACACCGTGAACACTGAAGCTTTCTTT
TRBV12-3/TRBV12-4	many	-	TRBJ1-4	CASSLEVATNEKLFF	TGTGCCAGCAGTTTAGAGGTAGCAACTAATGAAAAACTGTTTTTT
TRBV28	many	TRBD1	TRBJ1-1	CASSPGQGRTEAFF	TGTGCCAGCAGCCCCGGACAGGGCCGAACTGAAGCTTTCTTT
TRBV5-1	-	-	TRBJ2-1	CASKGVSSYNEQFF	TGCGCTTCTAAAGGAGTTAGCTCCTACAATGAGCAGTTCTTC
TRBV18	few	TRBD2	TRBJ2-7	CASSTGGPGDTYEQYF	TGTGCCAGCTCAACGGGGGGACCGGGAGATACCTACGAGCAGTACTTC
TRBV12-3/TRBV12-4	many	-	TRBJ2-1	CASTVGGIVGNEQFF	TGTGCCAGCACCGTAGGGGGAATAGTAGGCAATGAGCAGTTCTTC
TRBV11-1	once	-	TRBJ1-1	CASSRGQFNTEAFF	TGTGCCAGCAGCCGTGGACAGTTTAACACTGAAGCTTTCTTT
TRBV28	many	-	TRBJ1-2	CASGDRGLYGYTF	TGTGCCAGCGGCGACCGGGGGCTCTATGGCTACACCTTC
TRBV7-3	-	TRBD1	TRBJ1-2	CASSSGQGAYGYTF	TGTGCCAGCAGCTCCGGACAGGGGGCTTATGGCTACACCTTC
TRBV5-1	-	TRBD2	TRBJ2-7	CASSLAAGTSGSYEQYF	TGCGCCAGCAGCTTGGCCGCCGGGACTAGCGGGAGTTATGAGCAGTACTTC
TRBV6-2/TRBV6-3	-	TRBD1	TRBJ2-2	CASSSGTGVNGELFF	TGTGCCAGCAGTTCGGGGACAGGGGTGAACGGGGAGCTGTTTTTT
TRBV3-1	few	-	TRBJ2-7	CASSQEWAGATSYEQYF	TGTGCCAGCAGCCAAGAATGGGCAGGGGCCACCTCCTACGAGCAGTACTTC
TRBV12-3/TRBV12-4	-	-	TRBJ1-1	CASSLNINTEAFF	TGTGCCAGCAGCCTCAATATAAACACTGAAGCTTTCTTT
TRBV7-2	-	-	TRBJ2-7	CASSRRGDVYEQYF	TGTGCCAGCAGCCGTCGCGGGGACGTCTACGAGCAGTACTTC
TRBV7-2	many	-	TRBJ1-1	CASSSRQGGWAFF	TGTGCCAGCAGCTCAAGGCAGGGCGGGTGGGCTTTCTTT
TRBV6-1	few	TRBD2	TRBJ2-7	CASTSTGTRDEQYF	TGTGCCAGCACTTCAACCGGGACTAGAGACGAGCAGTACTTC
TRBV5-8	-	TRBD1	TRBJ1-1	CASSFPGQNRGPAFF	TGTGCCAGCAGCTTCCCGGGACAGAATCGAGGACCAGCTTTCTTT
TRBV9	few	-	TRBJ2-2	CASSPDIGWELFF	TGTGCCAGCAGCCCAGACATTGGATGGGAGCTGTTTTTT
TRBV5-1	few	TRBD2	TRBJ2-1	CASSLARGGREQNNEQFF	TGCGCCAGCAGCTTGGCCCGAGGCGGGCGGGAGCAAAACAATGAGCAGTTCTTC
TRBV20-1	-	TRBD2	TRBJ2-3	CSARALAVNTDTQYF	TGCAGTGCTAGAGCACTAGCGGTCAACACAGATACGCAGTATTTT
TRBV30	few	TRBD2	TRBJ2-1	CAWSVPSGRAEFF	TGTGCCTGGAGTGTACCTAGCGGGAGGGCCGAGTTCTTC
TRBV2	many	-	TRBJ2-4	CASTGTELAKNIQYF	TGTGCCAGCACCGGGACCGAACTAGCCAAAAACATTCAGTACTTC
TRBV20-1	-	TRBD2	TRBJ2-1	CSARDGLVLNEQFF	TGCAGTGCTAGAGACGGACTAGTACTCAATGAGCAGTTCTTC
TRBV12-3/TRBV12-4	-	TRBD2	TRBJ2-1	CASSLGLAGVVVNEQSF	TGTGCCAGCAGTTTAGGACTAGCGGGAGTAGTGGTAAATGAGCAGTCCTTC
TRBV2	-	-	TRBJ2-2	CASSVGFSEGELFF	TGTGCCAGCAGTGTGGGATTTTCAGAGGGGGAGCTGTTTTTT
TRBV7-2	-	-	TRBJ2-1	CASSLEGTNNEQFF	TGTGCCAGCAGCTTAGAAGGGACAAACAATGAGCAGTTCTTC
TRBV6-1	-	TRBD2	TRBJ2-2	CASSHPWAGANTRELFF	TGTGCCAGCAGCCACCCCTGGGCGGGAGCGAACACCAGGGAGCTGTTTTTT
TRBV20-1	few	TRBD1	TRBJ1-2	CSARDGTVANYGYTF	TGCAGTGCTAGAGACGGGACAGTAGCTAACTATGGCTACACCTTC
TRBV5-1	many	-	TRBJ1-2	CASSLAGYGYTF	TGCGCCAGCAGCTTGGCAGGATATGGCTACACCTTC
TRBV24-1	-	TRBD2	TRBJ2-1	CATSDRGLAGVPNEQFF	TGTGCCACCAGTGACCGCGGACTAGCGGGAGTCCCCAATGAGCAGTTCTTC
TRBV6-9	-	TRBD1	TRBJ2-3	CASSSQGAPNTQYF	TGTGCCAGCAGTTCACAGGGGGCGCCGAATACGCAGTATTTT
TRBV6-1	few	-	TRBJ1-4	CASTKKGRGEKLFF	TGTGCCAGCACCAAGAAGGGGAGAGGTGAAAAACTGTTTTTT
TRBV19	-	TRBD2	TRBJ2-2	CASSVVGLAGYANTGELFF	TGTGCCAGTAGTGTGGTAGGACTAGCGGGATACGCGAACACCGGGGAGCTGTTTTTT
TRBV7-2	many	-	TRBJ2-2	CASSRRVSALTGELFF	TGTGCCAGCAGCCGGCGGGTTAGCGCTTTGACCGGGGAGCTGTTTTTT
TRBV7-3	many	TRBD1	TRBJ2-1	CASSPAPGQGFNEQFF	TGTGCCAGCAGCCCTGCTCCGGGACAGGGGTTCAATGAGCAGTTCTTC
TRBV28	few	TRBD1	TRBJ1-6	CASSLAGTGASPLHF	TGTGCCAGCAGTTTAGCGGGGACAGGGGCCTCACCCCTCCACTTT
TRBV2	many	TRBD2	TRBJ2-1	CASSELLAGEQFF	TGTGCCAGCAGTGAATTATTAGCGGGGGAGCAGTTCTTC
TRBV12-3/TRBV12-4	many	-	TRBJ1-6	CASSPIGFGSPLHF	TGTGCCAGCAGCCCCATTGGGTTCGGTTCACCCCTCCACTTT
TRBV30	-	-	TRBJ1-4	CAWSPPTSRNEKLFF	TGTGCCTGGAGTCCTCCTACCTCCCGTAATGAAAAACTGTTTTTT